The 15 T cell receptor beta chains listed next were all sequenced from one sample in a study of cytomegalovirus exposure and HLA in healthy donors. The PCR used 60 Vbeta and 13 Jbeta primers. The protocol was immunoSEQ multiplex PCR, while the TCRdb copy is restricted to in-frame clones and leaves out a portion. Of some 69,000 clones in the sample, 65% to 80% are singletons; the top ten hold roughly 3%. The sequenced sample consisted of PBMCs. All receptors come from a woman in her thirties in good health and CMV-seronegative.

Concerning this clone itself: Other nucleotide sequences in the sample specify the same CDR3. The chain recombines TRBV5-5 with TRBJ1-5, with 7 bases identical to TRBD1. The V segment lost 4 bases and the J segment 10 bases; nucleotides outside the gene matches: 8. The CDR3 contains 13 residues. CDR1 is SGHKS, CDR2 YYEKEE, per germline (reference sequence). The CDR3 loop is CASSRDREEPQHF. In nucleotides, the CDR3 is TGTGCCAGCAGCCGTGACAGGGAGGAACCCCAGCATTTT.

V is TRBV27 and J is TRBJ1-2, with D hard to call. The CDR3 covers 16 residues. The V end was cut by 0 bases, the J end by 3 bases, with 14 bases between. The germline gives CDR1 MNHEY, CDR2 SMNVEV (reference sequence). The CDR3 is CASSLSSPPLYYGYTF. The CDR3 nucleotides are TGTGCCAGCAGTTTATCGAGTCCTCCCCTATACTATGGCTACACCTTC.

This clone has just one count. V is TRBV7-9 and J is TRBJ1-3, with D possibly TRBD1 on 6 matching bases. The CDR3 contains 16 residues. The germline V and J ends were trimmed by 1 base and 0 bases, with 10 bases remaining between them. The germline V gene encodes CDR1 SEHNR and CDR2 FQNEAQ (reference sequence). Here the CDR3 DNA reads TGTGCCAGCAGCTTAGACAGGGCAAGCTCTGGAAACACCATATATTTT. Translation gives CASSLDRASSGNTIYF.

As DNA, the CDR3 is TGTGCCAGCAGTGAAGCGCCGGGGAGCTCCTACGAGCAGTACGTC. Its translation: CASSEAPGSSYEQYV. This chain links TRBV2 with TRBJ2-7, with a possible D match to TRBD2 (5 bases). The CDR3 spans 15 residues. Germline CDR1 reads SNHLY; CDR2 reads FYNNEI. Trimming removed 0 bases from V and 0 bases from J, with 9 bases in between.

The count of this clone is one. The gene calls are TRBV11-2 and TRBJ1-1, with unresolved D. The CDR3 spans 13 residues. Trimming shortened V by 2 bases and J by 1 base, and 5 bases separated the two germline ends. The germline V gene has CDR1 SGHAT and CDR2 FQNNGV. The CDR3 DNA reads TGTGCCAGCAGCTTACAGGAGAACACTGAAGCTTTCTTT. Protein sequence: CASSLQENTEAFF.

The rearrangement joins TRBV7-2 to TRBJ2-1; D unclear. CDR1 is SGHTA, CDR2 FQGNSA, per germline. The CDR3 covers 15 residues. V was pared by 3 bases and J by 0 bases, with 9 bases between. The CDR3 reads CASSLGWSSYNEQFF. The CDR3 bases are TGTGCCAGCAGCTTGGGTTGGAGCTCCTACAATGAGCAGTTCTTC. Full variable domain (missing parts from reference TRBV7-2 and TRBJ2-1): GAGVSQSPSNKVTEKGKDVELRCDPISGHTALYWYRQSLGQGLEFLIYFQGNSAPDKSGLPSDRFSAERTGGSVSTLTIQRTQQEDSAVYLCASSLGWSSYNEQFFGPGTRLTVL.

This clone was seen only a few times. CDR3 loop: CASSGGQGKYNEQFF. The CDR3 DNA is TGCGCCAGCAGCGGGGGACAGGGGAAGTACAATGAGCAGTTCTTC. The rearrangement uses TRBV5-1 and TRBJ2-1; 10 nucleotides match TRBD1. This CDR3 region has 15 residues. Germline loops: CDR1 SGHRS, CDR2 YFSETQ. V was pared by 4 bases and J by 4 bases, with 5 bases of the junction left unmatched. The complete variable domain, with remaining parts taken from reference TRBV5-1 and TRBJ2-1, reads KAGVTQTPRYLIKTRGQQVTLSCSPISGHRSVSWYQQTPGQGLQFLFEYFSETQRNKGNFPGRFSGRQFSNSRSEMNVSTLELGDSALYLCASSGGQGKYNEQFFGPGTRLTVL.

V gene TRBV6-6 combines with J gene TRBJ1-1, with a tentative D call TRBD1 (6 bases). Trimming shortened V by 5 bases and J by 1 base, and 11 bases separated the two germline ends. The V gene's germline CDR1 is MNHNY and CDR2 SVGAGI (reference sequence). The CDR3 sequence is 14 residues long. The CDR3 coding sequence is TGTGCCAGCAGTCAGGGGACCCGGAACACTGAAGCTTTCTTT. Its translation: CASSQGTRNTEAFF.

The chain uses TRBV28 and TRBJ1-1, with D possibly being TRBD1 (5 bases). Germline CDR1 reads MDHEN; CDR2 reads SYDVKM. V lost 6 bases, J lost 0 bases, and 14 bases lay in between. The CDR3 extends over 15 amino acids. The CDR3 spells CASRDTQAMNTEAFF. CDR3 DNA: TGTGCCAGCAGGGATACACAGGCAATGAACACTGAAGCTTTCTTT.

This clone was observed a few times. The rearrangement joins TRBV27 to TRBJ2-3; 7 bases match TRBD1. The V segment lost 9 bases and the J segment 0 bases; nucleotides outside the gene matches: 6. Germline CDR1 MNHEY, CDR2 SMNVEV (reference sequence). This CDR3 is 14 amino acids long. CDR3 nucleotides: TGTGCCAGTGGGGACAGACCTAGCACAGATACGCAGTATTTT. Translated, it gives CASGDRPSTDTQYF.

This chain links TRBV11-2 with TRBJ1-1; D possibly corresponds to TRBD1 (6 bases). The CDR3 covers 15 residues. Germline V CDR1 and CDR2: SGHAT, FQNNGV. V gave up 5 bases and J gave up 4 bases, with 17 bases separating them. Here the CDR3 reads CASSLTRQAGTEAFF. In nucleotides, the CDR3 is TGTGCCAGCAGCCTCACTCGACAGGCAGGCACTGAAGCTTTCTTT.

This chain connects TRBV27 to TRBJ2-1; TRBD2 agrees at 12 bases. Germline V CDR1 and CDR2: MNHEY, SMNVEV (reference sequence). The CDR3 covers 15 residues. J gave up 6 bases and V 7 bases, and 7 bases lay outside the gene matches. The CDR3 spells CASTQLAGGPNEQFF. CDR3 nucleotide sequence: TGTGCCAGCACCCAACTAGCGGGAGGACCCAATGAGCAGTTCTTC.

The chain combines TRBV29-1 with TRBJ1-1, with D uncertain. The CDR3 is 10 residues long. Germline V gene sequence: CDR1 SQVTM, CDR2 ANQGSEA. Deletions cut 1 base from V and 7 bases from J, with 4 bases between. CDR3 protein: CSVEGSEAFF. CDR3 sequence (DNA): TGCAGCGTTGAAGGCAGTGAAGCTTTCTTT.

This chain joins TRBV6-5 and TRBJ1-2; the match to TRBD1 covers 7 bases. CDR1 MNHEY and CDR2 SVGAGI come from the germline V gene. With 5 bases clipped from V and 4 bases from J, the junction kept 7 bases outside the gene matches. The CDR3 extends over 14 amino acids. In DNA, the CDR3 is TGTGCCAGCAGTCCGACAGGGATGATCTATGGCTACACCTTC. It is translated as CASSPTGMIYGYTF.

This chain uses TRBV19 with TRBJ1-1; perhaps TRBD1 as D (6 bases). V shed 5 bases and J shed 1 base, with 11 bases lying between them. The CDR3 has 14 residues. The germline gives CDR1 LNHDA, CDR2 SQIVND (reference sequence). DNA for the CDR3: TGTGCCAGTAGTTCGACAGGCCAGAACACTGAAGCTTTCTTT. Translation gives CASSSTGQNTEAFF.